Listed below are T cell receptor beta chains from one sample, sequenced in a study of blood T cell repertoires in COVID-19. Using immunoSEQ multiplex PCR, the repertoire was profiled, and TCRdb retains in-frame clones only, with some absent. The table records tens of thousands of clones, 85% to 90% of them present only once. Sample: peripheral blood. The receptors come from a woman aged 80 or older with active or convalescent COVID-19. CDR3s include the opening cysteine and the closing phenylalanine or tryptophan. Each record gives: clone size, J gene, V gene, D gene, CDR3 length, CDR3 DNA, CDR3 protein. A D gene is named only where the DNA matches it firmly. Where a row states a size, it is once, few, many or the class of an expanded clone; other rows omit it.

.,TRBJ2-7,TRBV6-5,TRBD2,15,TGTGCCAGCAGTTACGGGGGAGCGGGAGGCTACGAGCAGTACTTC,CASSYGGAGGYEQYF
.,TRBJ1-1,TRBV25-1,TRBD1,15,TGTGCCAGCAGTGAGAGCGGACAGGCGAACACTGAAGCTTTCTTT,CASSESGQANTEAFF
.,TRBJ1-6,TRBV19,.,16,TGTGCCAGTAAAGATACGGGGTTTCGTGGGAATTCACCCCTCCACTTT,CASKDTGFRGNSPLHF
.,TRBJ1-4,TRBV19,.,15,TGTGCCAGTCGCCCAACAGGGACAACTAATGAAAAACTGTTTTTT,CASRPTGTTNEKLFF
.,TRBJ2-1,TRBV3-1/TRBV3-2,.,17,TGTGCCAGCAGCCGGTCGACGGGAAGGACAGCATACAATGAGCAGTTCTTC,CASSRSTGRTAYNEQFF
.,TRBJ1-1,TRBV18,.,12,TGTGCCAGCTCACCACGTTCCGAGGGAGCTTTCTTT,CASSPRSEGAFF
.,TRBJ2-3,TRBV19,.,15,TGTGCCAGTAGTACATTCGCGGGGATCGGAGATACGCAGTATTTT,CASSTFAGIGDTQYF
.,TRBJ2-5,TRBV10-2,.,12,TGCGCCAGCAATGATGGGAGGGAGACCCAGTACTTC,CASNDGRETQYF
.,TRBJ2-2,TRBV6-5,TRBD2,15,TGTGCCAGCAGTCCGATGACGGGGGGGCTCGGGGAGCTGTTTTTT,CASSPMTGGLGELFF
.,TRBJ1-4,TRBV4-1,TRBD1,15,TGCGCCAGCAGCCACCCGGGACAGGGAAAAGAAAAACTGTTTTTT,CASSHPGQGKEKLFF
.,TRBJ1-1,TRBV5-1,.,14,TGCGCCAGCAGCTTGTCAGGGCAGAACACTGAAGCTTTCTTT,CASSLSGQNTEAFF
.,TRBJ2-5,TRBV9,TRBD1,16,TGTGCCAGCAGCGTCTCGGGACAGGGCGCTTTTGAGACCCAGTACTTC,CASSVSGQGAFETQYF
.,TRBJ1-5,TRBV27,.,15,TGTGCCAGCAGTGCTGCGACTGAACGCAATCAGCCCCAGCATTTT,CASSAATERNQPQHF
.,TRBJ2-3,TRBV5-4,.,16,TGTGCCAGCAGCTTACCCGGGACATCTAGCACAGATACGCAGTATTTT,CASSLPGTSSTDTQYF
.,TRBJ2-7,TRBV5-4,TRBD2,15,TGTGCCAGCAGCTTGGCGACTAGCGGAACCTACGAGCAGTACTTC,CASSLATSGTYEQYF
.,TRBJ2-5,TRBV21-1,.,19,TGTGCCAGCGGAGGCTCATGTGGGACAGGGGAGAAATGGTGGGAGACCCAGTACTTC,CASGGSCGTGEKWWETQYF
.,TRBJ1-2,TRBV2,.,14,TGTGCCAGCAGTACTCACAGGGAGACGGGCGGCTACACCTTC,CASSTHRETGGYTF
.,TRBJ2-1,TRBV4-1,.,19,TGCGCCAGCAGCCCTCTCCCGCCCAGGCGTCCGGGAGAGTACAATGAGCAGTTCTTC,CASSPLPPRRPGEYNEQFF
.,TRBJ1-5,TRBV5-8,TRBD1,15,TGTGCCAGCAGCTTGGCAGGGGGCGGGAGTCAGCCCCAGCATTTT,CASSLAGGGSQPQHF
.,TRBJ1-1,TRBV6-6,.,14,TGTGCCAGCAGGCCGGGACTGCAGAACACTGAAGCTTTCTTT,CASRPGLQNTEAFF
.,TRBJ2-5,TRBV13,TRBD2,15,TGTGCCAGCAGCTTAGACGGGGGGGCCCAAGAGACCCAGTACTTC,CASSLDGGAQETQYF
.,TRBJ1-5,TRBV7-9,.,18,TGTGCCAGCAGCTTAGAATTTGGCTACGGGTCTAGCAATCAGCCCCAGCATTTT,CASSLEFGYGSSNQPQHF
.,TRBJ2-7,TRBV11-3,TRBD2,15,TGTGCCAGCAGCTTAGAGGCGGGAGGGCCTCGCGAGCAGTACTTC,CASSLEAGGPREQYF
.,TRBJ2-3,TRBV14,TRBD2,16,TGTGCCAGCAGCCCTACTCAGCGGGGGGGCCGGGATACGCAGTATTTT,CASSPTQRGGRDTQYF
.,TRBJ2-2,TRBV9,.,13,TGTGCCAGCAGCGTTTCGGGGGCCGGGGAGCTGTTTTTT,CASSVSGAGELFF
.,TRBJ2-5,TRBV6-6,TRBD1,16,TGTGCCAGCAGTTACTCGGGGACAGGGTACGAAGAGACCCAGTACTTC,CASSYSGTGYEETQYF
.,TRBJ1-5,TRBV30,TRBD1,14,TGTGCCTGGAGTGTTACAGGGGGTTATCAGCCCCAGCATTTT,CAWSVTGGYQPQHF
.,TRBJ2-2,TRBV19,.,16,TGTGCCAGTAGGAGACCGGGTCTAGCCTCCGCCGGGGAGCTGTTTTTT,CASRRPGLASAGELFF
.,TRBJ1-5,TRBV6-2/TRBV6-3,.,18,TGTGCCAGCAGTTACTTTGGCAGAGGGAAGGGAGGCAATCAGCCCCAGCATTTT,CASSYFGRGKGGNQPQHF
.,TRBJ2-4,TRBV7-9,.,16,TGTGCCAGCAGCCCCAGGGGGGCCAGAGCCAAAAACATTCAGTACTTC,CASSPRGARAKNIQYF
once,TRBJ2-3,TRBV5-4,.,16,TGTGCCAGCAGCTCAAAGAAATCCTCTCAAGAGGATACGCAGTATTTT,CASSSKKSSQEDTQYF
.,TRBJ2-3,TRBV5-4,.,15,TGTGCCAGCAGCTATTCCCCCCGGGGCACAGATACGCAGTATTTT,CASSYSPRGTDTQYF
.,TRBJ1-5,TRBV30,.,14,TGTGCCTGGGCATGGGAAGGGGTCGCTCAGCCCCAGCATTTT,CAWAWEGVAQPQHF
.,TRBJ1-1,TRBV5-1,.,13,TGCGCCAGCAGCTTGGACGGGTACACTGAAGCTTTCTTT,CASSLDGYTEAFF
.,TRBJ2-1,TRBV6-2/TRBV6-3,TRBD2,17,TGTGCCAGCAGTTACCCGTGGGGACTAGCGGGCCACAATGAGCAGTTCTTC,CASSYPWGLAGHNEQFF
.,TRBJ1-5,TRBV14,.,18,TGTGCCAGCACCTTCCAGGCAACTTGGTGGTCGGGCAATCAGCCCCAGCATTTT,CASTFQATWWSGNQPQHF
once,TRBJ2-2,TRBV5-4,.,14,TGTGCCAGCAGCTTGTCAGGGGACACCGGGGAGCTGTTTTTT,CASSLSGDTGELFF
.,TRBJ2-7,TRBV18,TRBD1,14,TGTGCCAGCTCACCCCGACAGGGAGTCTACGAGCAGTACTTC,CASSPRQGVYEQYF
.,TRBJ1-1,TRBV6-2/TRBV6-3,.,16,TGTGCCAGCAGCCCCACACGGAACAGGATGAACACTGAAGCTTTCTTT,CASSPTRNRMNTEAFF
.,TRBJ2-2,TRBV6-5,TRBD1,15,TGTGCCAGCACCGGGGACAGGGTCGTCACCGGGGAGCTGTTTTTT,CASTGDRVVTGELFF
.,TRBJ1-1,TRBV19,TRBD1,13,TGTGCCAGCCAGACAGGGGAGAACACTGAAGCTTTCTTT,CASQTGENTEAFF
.,TRBJ2-2,TRBV19,.,15,TGTGCCAGCCACGTGGGGGGAGCGGGCACCGGGGAGCTGTTTTTT,CASHVGGAGTGELFF
.,TRBJ2-5,TRBV6-2/TRBV6-3,.,14,TGTGCCAGCAGTACAGGCAGACGAGAGGAGACCCAGTACTTC,CASSTGRREETQYF
.,TRBJ2-3,TRBV9,TRBD1,15,TGTGCCAGCAGCGTAGATGGACAGGACACAGATACGCAGTATTTT,CASSVDGQDTDTQYF
.,TRBJ2-3,TRBV9,TRBD1,15,TGTGCCAGCAGCGGGGGACAGGTCCCCGCAGATACGCAGTATTTT,CASSGGQVPADTQYF
.,TRBJ1-2,TRBV6-5,.,14,TGTGCCAGCAGTCGTACAGGGAGTAACTATGGCTACACCTTC,CASSRTGSNYGYTF
.,TRBJ1-1,TRBV7-2,.,14,TGTGCCAGCAGCTTGATGGGGCAGAACACTGAAGCTTTCTTT,CASSLMGQNTEAFF
.,TRBJ2-1,TRBV19,.,16,TGTGCCAGTAGTATATTAGCATCTGGCTCCTACAATGAGCAGTTCTTC,CASSILASGSYNEQFF
.,TRBJ2-7,TRBV5-1,.,15,TGCGCCAGCAGCTTGGGAGACAGAAGCTCCTACGAGCAGTACTTC,CASSLGDRSSYEQYF
.,TRBJ1-2,TRBV2,.,17,TGTGCCAGCAGTGAATGGGCAGCTGTGTTAGCTAACTATGGCTACACCTTC,CASSEWAAVLANYGYTF
.,TRBJ2-1,TRBV5-1,.,14,TGCGCCAGCAGCTTGGGGGGGCGCACTCCTGAGCAGTTCTTC,CASSLGGRTPEQFF